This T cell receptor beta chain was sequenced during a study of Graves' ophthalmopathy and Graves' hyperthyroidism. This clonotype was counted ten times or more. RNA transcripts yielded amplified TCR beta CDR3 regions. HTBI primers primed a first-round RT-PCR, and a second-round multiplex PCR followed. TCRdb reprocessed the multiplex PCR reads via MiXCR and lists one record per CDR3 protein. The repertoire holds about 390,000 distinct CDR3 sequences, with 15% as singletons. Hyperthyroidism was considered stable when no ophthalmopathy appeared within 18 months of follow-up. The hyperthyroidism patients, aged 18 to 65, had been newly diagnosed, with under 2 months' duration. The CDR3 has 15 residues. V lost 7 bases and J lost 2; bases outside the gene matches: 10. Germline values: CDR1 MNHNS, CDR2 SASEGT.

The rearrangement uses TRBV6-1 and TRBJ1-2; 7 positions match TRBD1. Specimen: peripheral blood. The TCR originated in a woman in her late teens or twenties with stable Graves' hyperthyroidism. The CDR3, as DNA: TGTGCCAGCAAAGACTCGGGACAGCAGAACTATGGCTACACCTTC. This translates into CASKDSGQQNYGYTF.